This T cell receptor (beta chain) was identified in a study of control samples from healthy donors and cancer patients. TCRdb's table, derived via immunoSEQ multiplex PCR, lists solely in-frame clones and lacks some. The table has 150,000 or so clones, 85% to 90% seen once; the top ten hold under 2%. CDR3 length: 13 amino acids. Germline CDR1 KGHDR, CDR2 SFDVKD. V dropped 4 bases and J dropped 7 bases, with 9 bases sitting between them. The clonotype originates from a man between 18 and 29 years old in good health. V and J are TRBV24-1 and TRBJ1-4; no clear D. Material for sequencing was blood. The CDR3: CATSEGFGEKLFF. DNA for the CDR3: TGTGCCACCAGTGAAGGATTTGGTGAAAAACTGTTTTTT.